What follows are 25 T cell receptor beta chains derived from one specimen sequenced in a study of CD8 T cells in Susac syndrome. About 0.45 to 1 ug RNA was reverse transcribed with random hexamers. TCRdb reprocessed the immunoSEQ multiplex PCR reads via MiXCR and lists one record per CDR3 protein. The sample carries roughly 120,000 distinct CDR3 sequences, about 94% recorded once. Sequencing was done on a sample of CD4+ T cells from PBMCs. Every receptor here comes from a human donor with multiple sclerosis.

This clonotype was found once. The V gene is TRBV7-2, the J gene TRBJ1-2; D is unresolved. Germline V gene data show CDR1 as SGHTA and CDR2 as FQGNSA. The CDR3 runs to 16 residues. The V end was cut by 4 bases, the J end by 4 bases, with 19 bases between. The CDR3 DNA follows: TGTGCCAGCAGCTATTACTCTGGCCTACCCTCCTATGGCTACACCTTC. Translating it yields CASSYYSGLPSYGYTF.

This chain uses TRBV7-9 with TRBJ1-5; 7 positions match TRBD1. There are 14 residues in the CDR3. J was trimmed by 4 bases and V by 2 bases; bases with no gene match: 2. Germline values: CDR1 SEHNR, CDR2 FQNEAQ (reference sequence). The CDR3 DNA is TGTGCCAGCAGCTTAAGGGGACAGAATCAGCCCCAGCATTTT. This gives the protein CASSLRGQNQPQHF.

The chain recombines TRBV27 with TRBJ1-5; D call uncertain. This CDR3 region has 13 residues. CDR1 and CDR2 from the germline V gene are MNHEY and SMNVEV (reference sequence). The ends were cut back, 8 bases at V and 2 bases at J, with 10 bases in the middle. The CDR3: CASGMDGNQPQHF. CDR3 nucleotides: TGTGCCAGCGGAATGGACGGCAATCAGCCCCAGCATTTT.

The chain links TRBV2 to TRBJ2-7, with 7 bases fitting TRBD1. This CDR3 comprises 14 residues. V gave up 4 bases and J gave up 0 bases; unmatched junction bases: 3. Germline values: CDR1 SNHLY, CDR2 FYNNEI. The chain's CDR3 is CASSVQGSSYEQYF. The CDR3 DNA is TGTGCCAGCAGTGTACAGGGGTCCTCCTACGAGCAGTACTTC.

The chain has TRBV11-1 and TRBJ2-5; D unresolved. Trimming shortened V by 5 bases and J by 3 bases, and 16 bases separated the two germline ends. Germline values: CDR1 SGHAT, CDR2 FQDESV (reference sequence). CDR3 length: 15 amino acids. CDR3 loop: CASSDSLGLEETQYF. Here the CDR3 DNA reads TGTGCCAGCAGCGATAGCCTGGGATTGGAAGAGACCCAGTACTTC.

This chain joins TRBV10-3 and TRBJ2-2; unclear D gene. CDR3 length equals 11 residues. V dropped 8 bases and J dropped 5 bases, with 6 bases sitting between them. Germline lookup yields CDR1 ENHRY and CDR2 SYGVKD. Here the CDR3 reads CAISRTGELFF. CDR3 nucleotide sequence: TGTGCCATCTCGAGGACCGGGGAGCTGTTTTTT.

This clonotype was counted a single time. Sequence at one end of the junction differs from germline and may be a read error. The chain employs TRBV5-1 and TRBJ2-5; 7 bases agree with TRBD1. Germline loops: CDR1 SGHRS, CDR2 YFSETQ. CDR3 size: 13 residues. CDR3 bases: TGCGACAGCAGTCGGGACAGTCAAGAGACCCAGTACTTC. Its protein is CDSSRDSQETQYF. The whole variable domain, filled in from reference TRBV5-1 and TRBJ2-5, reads KAGVTQTPRYLIKTRGQQVTLSCSPISGHRSVSWYQQTPGQGLQFLFEYFSETQRNKGNFPGRFSGRQFSNSRSEMNVSTLELGDSALYLCDSSRDSQETQYFGPGTRLLVL.

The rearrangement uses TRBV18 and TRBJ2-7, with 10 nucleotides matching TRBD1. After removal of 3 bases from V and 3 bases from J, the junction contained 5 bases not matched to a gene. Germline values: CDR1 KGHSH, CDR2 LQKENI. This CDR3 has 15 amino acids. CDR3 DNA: TGTGCCAGCTCACCTAACCGGGACAGGGGCTACGAGCAGTACTTC. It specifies CASSPNRDRGYEQYF.

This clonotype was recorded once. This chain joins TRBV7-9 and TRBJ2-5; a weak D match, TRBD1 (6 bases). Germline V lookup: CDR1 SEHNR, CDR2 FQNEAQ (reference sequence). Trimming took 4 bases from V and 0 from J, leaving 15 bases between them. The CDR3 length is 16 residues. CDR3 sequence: CASSSGQTLYQETQYF. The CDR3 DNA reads TGTGCCAGCAGCTCCGGACAGACCTTGTACCAAGAGACCCAGTACTTC. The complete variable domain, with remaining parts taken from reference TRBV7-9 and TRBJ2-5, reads DTGVSQNPRHKITKRGQNVTFRCDPISEHNRLYWYRQTLGQGPEFLTYFQNEAQLEKSRLLSDRFSAERPKGSFSTLEIQRTEQGDSAMYLCASSSGQTLYQETQYFGPGTRLLVL.

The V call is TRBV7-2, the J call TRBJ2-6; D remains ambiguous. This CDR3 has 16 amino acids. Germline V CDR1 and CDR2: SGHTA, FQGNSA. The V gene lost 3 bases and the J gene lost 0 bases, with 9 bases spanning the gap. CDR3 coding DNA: TGTGCCAGCAGCTTGCAGGCCCTCTCTGGGGCCAACGTCCTGACTTTC. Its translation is CASSLQALSGANVLTF.

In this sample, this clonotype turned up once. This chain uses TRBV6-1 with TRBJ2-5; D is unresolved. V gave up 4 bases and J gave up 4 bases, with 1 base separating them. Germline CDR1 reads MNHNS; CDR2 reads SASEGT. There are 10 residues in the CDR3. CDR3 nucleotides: TGTGCCAGCAGTGGAGAGACCCAGTACTTC. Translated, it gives CASSGETQYF.

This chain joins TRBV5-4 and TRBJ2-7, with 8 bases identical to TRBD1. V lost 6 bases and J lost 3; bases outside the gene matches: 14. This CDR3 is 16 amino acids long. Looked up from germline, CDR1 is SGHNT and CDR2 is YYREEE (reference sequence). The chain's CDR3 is CASTFSPDRADYEQYF. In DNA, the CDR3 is TGTGCCAGCACCTTCTCCCCGGACAGGGCGGACTACGAGCAGTACTTC.

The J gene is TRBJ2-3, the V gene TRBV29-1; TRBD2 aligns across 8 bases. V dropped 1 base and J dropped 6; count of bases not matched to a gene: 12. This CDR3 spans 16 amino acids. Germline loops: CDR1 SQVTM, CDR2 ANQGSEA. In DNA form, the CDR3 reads TGCAGCGTTGAAGCGGGGGGGCTAGAGAGTTCGGATACGCAGTATTTT. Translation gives CSVEAGGLESSDTQYF.

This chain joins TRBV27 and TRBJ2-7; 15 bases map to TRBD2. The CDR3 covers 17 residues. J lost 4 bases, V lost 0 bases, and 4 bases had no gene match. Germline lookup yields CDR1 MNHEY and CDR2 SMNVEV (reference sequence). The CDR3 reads CASSLSRTSGRAYEQYF. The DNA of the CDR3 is TGTGCCAGCAGTTTATCCCGGACTAGCGGGAGGGCGTACGAGCAGTACTTC.

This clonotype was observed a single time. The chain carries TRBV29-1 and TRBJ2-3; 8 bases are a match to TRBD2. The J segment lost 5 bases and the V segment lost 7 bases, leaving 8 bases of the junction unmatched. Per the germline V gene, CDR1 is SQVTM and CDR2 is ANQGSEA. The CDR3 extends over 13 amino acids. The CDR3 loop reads CSAHARGGDTQYF. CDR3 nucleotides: TGCAGCGCCCACGCCCGGGGGGGAGATACGCAGTATTTT.

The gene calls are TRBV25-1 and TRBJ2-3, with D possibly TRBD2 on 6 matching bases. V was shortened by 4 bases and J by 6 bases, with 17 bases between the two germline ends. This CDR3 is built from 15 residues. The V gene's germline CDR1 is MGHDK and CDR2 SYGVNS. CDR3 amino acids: CASSVASERFDTQYF. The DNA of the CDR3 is TGTGCCAGCAGTGTCGCTAGCGAAAGATTCGATACGCAGTATTTT.

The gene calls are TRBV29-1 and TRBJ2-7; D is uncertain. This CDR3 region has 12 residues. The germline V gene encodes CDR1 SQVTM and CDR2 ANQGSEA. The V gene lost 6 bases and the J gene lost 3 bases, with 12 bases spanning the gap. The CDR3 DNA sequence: TGCAGCGTAAATAGAGACCGCTACGAGCAGTACTTC. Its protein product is CSVNRDRYEQYF.

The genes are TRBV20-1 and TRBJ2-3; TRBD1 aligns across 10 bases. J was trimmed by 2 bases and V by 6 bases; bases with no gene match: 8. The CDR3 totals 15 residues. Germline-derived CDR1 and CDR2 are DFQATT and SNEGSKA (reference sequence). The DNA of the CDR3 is TGCAGTGCCCTATCGGGACAGGGGACCACAGATACGCAGTATTTT. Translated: CSALSGQGTTDTQYF.

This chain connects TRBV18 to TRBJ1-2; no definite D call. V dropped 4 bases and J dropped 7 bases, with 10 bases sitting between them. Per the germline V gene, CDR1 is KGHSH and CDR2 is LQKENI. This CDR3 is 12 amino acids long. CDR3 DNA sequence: TGTGCCAGCTCACGCCCAGGAGGTGGCTACACCTTC. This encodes CASSRPGGGYTF.

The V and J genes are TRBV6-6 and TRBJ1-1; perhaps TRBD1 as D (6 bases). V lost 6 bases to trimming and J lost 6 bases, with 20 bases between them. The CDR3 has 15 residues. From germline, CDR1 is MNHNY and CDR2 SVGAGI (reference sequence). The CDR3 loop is CASSRLGRGDAEAFF. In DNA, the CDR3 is TGTGCCAGCAGCCGACTAGGCAGGGGTGATGCTGAAGCTTTCTTT.

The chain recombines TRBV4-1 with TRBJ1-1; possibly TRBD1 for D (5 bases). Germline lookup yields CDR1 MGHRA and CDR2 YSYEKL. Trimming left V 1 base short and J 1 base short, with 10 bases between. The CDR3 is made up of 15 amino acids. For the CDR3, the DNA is TGCGCCAGCAGCCAAGTACCGGGGCCGAACACTGAAGCTTTCTTT. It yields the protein CASSQVPGPNTEAFF.

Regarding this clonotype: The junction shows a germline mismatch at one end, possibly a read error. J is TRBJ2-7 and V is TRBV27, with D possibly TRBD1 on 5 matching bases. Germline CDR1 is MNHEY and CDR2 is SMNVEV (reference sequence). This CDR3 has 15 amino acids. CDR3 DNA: TGTGCCAGCAGTCCCGGCAGGGTATTATCCTCCGAGCAGTACTTC. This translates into CASSPGRVLSSEQYF.

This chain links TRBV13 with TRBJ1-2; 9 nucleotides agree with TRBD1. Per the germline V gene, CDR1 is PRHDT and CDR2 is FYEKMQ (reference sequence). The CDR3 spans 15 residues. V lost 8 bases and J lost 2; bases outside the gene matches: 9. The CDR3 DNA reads TGTGCCAGCGTGAATACAGGGGGCGGGAACTATGGCTACACCTTC. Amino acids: CASVNTGGGNYGYTF.

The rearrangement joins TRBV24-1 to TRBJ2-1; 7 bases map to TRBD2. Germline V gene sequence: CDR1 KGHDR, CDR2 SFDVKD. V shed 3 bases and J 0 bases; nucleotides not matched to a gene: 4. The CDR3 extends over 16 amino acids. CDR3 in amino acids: CATSDPGGSSYNEQFF. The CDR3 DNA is TGTGCCACCAGTGATCCAGGCGGGAGCTCCTACAATGAGCAGTTCTTC.

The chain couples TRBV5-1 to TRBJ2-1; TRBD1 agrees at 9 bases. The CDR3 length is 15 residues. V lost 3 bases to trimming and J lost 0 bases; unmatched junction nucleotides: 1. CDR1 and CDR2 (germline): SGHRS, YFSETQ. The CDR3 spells CASSSGQGSYNEQFF. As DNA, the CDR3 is TGCGCCAGCAGCTCGGGACAGGGCTCCTACAATGAGCAGTTCTTC.